The 2 T cell receptor beta chains in this list originate from one sample, sequenced in a study of early T cells in non-severe SARS-CoV-2 infection. Each CDR3 protein gets one entry after TCRdb re-called the 5' RACE reads with MiXCR. The sample has about 50,000 distinct CDR3 sequences, about 9.3% seen once. Specimen: whole blood. The receptor source for this set is an adult who was a healthcare worker with PCR-confirmed SARS-CoV-2 infection or an uninfected control (not recorded which).

There are a few counts of this clonotype. J is TRBJ2-5 and V is TRBV9; unclear D gene. CDR3 length: 12 residues. Germline assignment: CDR1 SGDLS and CDR2 YYNGEE. Trimming cost V 0 bases and J 5 bases, with 5 bases left between them. CDR3 sequence reads: CASSVDLETQYF. CDR3 DNA: TGTGCCAGCAGCGTAGATCTTGAGACCCAGTACTTC.

This clonotype was counted many times. The chain couples TRBV7-9 to TRBJ2-7, with D possibly TRBD1 on 5 matching bases. The V end was cut by 8 bases, the J end by 5 bases, with 13 bases between. Germline assignment: CDR1 SEHNR and CDR2 FQNEAQ (reference sequence). The CDR3 length is 12 residues. CDR3 region: CASGASSDEQYF. CDR3 sequence (DNA): TGTGCCAGCGGGGCTAGTTCCGACGAGCAGTACTTC.